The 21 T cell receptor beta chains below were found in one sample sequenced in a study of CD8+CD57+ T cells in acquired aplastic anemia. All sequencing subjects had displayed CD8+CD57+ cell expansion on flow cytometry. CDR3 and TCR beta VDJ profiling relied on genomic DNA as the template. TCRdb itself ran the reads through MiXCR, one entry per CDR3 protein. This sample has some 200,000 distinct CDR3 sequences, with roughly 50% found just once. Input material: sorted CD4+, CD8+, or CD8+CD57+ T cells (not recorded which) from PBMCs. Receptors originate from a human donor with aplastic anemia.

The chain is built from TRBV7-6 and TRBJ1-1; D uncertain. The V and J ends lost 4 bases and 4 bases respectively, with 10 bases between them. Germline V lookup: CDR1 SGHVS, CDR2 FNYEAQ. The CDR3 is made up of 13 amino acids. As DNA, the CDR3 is TGTGCCAGCAGCTCGATGGGTCGCACTGAAGCTTTCTTT. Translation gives CASSSMGRTEAFF.

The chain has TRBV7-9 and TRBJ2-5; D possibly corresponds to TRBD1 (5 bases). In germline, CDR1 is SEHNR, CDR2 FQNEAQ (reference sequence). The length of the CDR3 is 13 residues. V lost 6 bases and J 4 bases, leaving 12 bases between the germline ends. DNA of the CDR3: TGTGCCAGCAGTCGACAGTTAGGAGAGACCCAGTACTTC. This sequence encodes CASSRQLGETQYF.

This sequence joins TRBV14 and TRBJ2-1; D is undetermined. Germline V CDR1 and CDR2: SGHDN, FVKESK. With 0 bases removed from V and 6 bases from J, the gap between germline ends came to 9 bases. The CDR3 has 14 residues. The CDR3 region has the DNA TGTGCCAGCAGCCAAGATCGCGCCGTCAATGAGCAGTTCTTC. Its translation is CASSQDRAVNEQFF. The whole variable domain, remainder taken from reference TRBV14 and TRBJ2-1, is EAGVTQFPSHSVIEKGQTVTLRCDPISGHDNLYWYRRVMGKEIKFLLHFVKESKQDESGMPNNRFLAERTGGTYSTLKVQPAELEDSGVYFCASSQDRAVNEQFFGPGTRLTVL.

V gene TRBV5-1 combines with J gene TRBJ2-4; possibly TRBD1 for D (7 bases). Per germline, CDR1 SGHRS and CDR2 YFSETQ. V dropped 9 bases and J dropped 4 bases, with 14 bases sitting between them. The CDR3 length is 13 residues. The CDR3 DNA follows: TGCGCCACCCCAGGGGGGCAGAAAAACATTCAGTACTTC. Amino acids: CATPGGQKNIQYF.

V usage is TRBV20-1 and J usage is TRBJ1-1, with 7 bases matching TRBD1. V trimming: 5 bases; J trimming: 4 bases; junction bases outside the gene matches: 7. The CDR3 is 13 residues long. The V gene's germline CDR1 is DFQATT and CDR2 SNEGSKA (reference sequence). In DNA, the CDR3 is TGCAGTGCTTTGGACAGGAAGAGCACTGAAGCTTTCTTT. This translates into CSALDRKSTEAFF.

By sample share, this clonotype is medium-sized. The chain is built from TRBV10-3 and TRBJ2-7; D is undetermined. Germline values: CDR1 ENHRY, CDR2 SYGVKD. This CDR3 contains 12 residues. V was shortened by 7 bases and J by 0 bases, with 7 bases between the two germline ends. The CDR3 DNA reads TGTGCCATCAAGCCTAGCTCCTACGAGCAGTACTTC. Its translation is CAIKPSSYEQYF.

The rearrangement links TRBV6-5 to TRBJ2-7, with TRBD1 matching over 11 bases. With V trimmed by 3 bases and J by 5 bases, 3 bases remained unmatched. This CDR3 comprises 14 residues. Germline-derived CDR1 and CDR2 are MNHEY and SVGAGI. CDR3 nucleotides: TGTGCCAGCAGTTATGGGACAGGGGGGGACGAGCAGTACTTC. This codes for CASSYGTGGDEQYF.

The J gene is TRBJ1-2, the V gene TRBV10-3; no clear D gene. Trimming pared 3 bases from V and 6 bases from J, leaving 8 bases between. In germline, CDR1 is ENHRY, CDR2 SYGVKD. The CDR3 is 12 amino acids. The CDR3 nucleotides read TGTGCCATCAGTGACCTATGGGATGGCTACACCTTC. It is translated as CAISDLWDGYTF.

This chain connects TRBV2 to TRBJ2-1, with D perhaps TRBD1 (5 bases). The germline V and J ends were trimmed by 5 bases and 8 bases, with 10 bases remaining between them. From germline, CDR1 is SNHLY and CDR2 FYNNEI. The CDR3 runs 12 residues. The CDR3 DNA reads TGTGCCAGCAGTACCCAGGGCTATGAGCAGTTCTTC. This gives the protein CASSTQGYEQFF.

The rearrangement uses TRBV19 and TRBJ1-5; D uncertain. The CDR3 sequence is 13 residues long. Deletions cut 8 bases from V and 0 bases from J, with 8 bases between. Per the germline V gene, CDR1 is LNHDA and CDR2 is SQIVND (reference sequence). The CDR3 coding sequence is TGTGCCAGTCGGGTGGGTAGCAATCAGCCCCAGCATTTT. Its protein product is CASRVGSNQPQHF.

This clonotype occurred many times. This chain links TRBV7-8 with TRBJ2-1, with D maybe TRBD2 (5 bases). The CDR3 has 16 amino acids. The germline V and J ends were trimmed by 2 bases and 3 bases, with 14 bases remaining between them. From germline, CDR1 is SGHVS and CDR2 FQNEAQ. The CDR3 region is CASSLFEGISYNEQFF. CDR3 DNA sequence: TGTGCCAGCAGCTTATTCGAGGGAATAAGCTACAATGAGCAGTTCTTC.

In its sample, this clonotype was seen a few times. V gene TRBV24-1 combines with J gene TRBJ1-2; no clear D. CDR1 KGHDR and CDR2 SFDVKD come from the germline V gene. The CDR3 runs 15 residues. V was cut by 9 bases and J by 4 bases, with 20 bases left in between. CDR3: CATSPGGLGVYGYTF. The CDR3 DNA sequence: TGTGCCACCTCGCCTGGAGGCTTGGGCGTCTATGGCTACACCTTC.

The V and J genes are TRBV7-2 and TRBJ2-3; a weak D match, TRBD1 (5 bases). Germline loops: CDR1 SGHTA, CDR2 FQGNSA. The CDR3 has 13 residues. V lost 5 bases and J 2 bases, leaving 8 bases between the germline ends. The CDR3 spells CASSRQITDTQYF. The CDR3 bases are TGTGCCAGCAGCCGACAGATCACAGATACGCAGTATTTT.

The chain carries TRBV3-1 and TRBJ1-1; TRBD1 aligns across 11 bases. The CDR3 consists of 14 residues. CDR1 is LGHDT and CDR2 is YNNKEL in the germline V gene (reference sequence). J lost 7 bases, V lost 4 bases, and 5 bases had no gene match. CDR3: CASSPGTGGVEAFF. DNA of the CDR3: TGTGCCAGCAGCCCGGGGACAGGGGGAGTTGAAGCTTTCTTT.

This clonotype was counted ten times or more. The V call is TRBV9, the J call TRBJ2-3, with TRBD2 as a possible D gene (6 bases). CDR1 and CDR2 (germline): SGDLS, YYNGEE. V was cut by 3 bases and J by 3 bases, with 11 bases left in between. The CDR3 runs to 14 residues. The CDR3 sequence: CASSGWRETDTQYF. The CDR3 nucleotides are TGTGCCAGCAGCGGATGGAGGGAAACAGATACGCAGTATTTT.

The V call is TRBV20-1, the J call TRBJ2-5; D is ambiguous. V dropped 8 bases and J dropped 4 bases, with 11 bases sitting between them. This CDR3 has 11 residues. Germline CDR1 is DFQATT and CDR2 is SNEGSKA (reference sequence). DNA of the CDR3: TGCAGTCTAAGTCCCGGAGAGACCCAGTACTTC. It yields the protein CSLSPGETQYF.

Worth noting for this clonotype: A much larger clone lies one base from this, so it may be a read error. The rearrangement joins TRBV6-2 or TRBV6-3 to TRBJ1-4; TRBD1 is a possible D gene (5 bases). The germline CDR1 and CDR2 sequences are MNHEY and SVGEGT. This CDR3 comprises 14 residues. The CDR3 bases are TGTGCCGGCAGTTACGTGGGGCGTCCTGAAAAACTGTTTTTT. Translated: CAGSYVGRPEKLFF.

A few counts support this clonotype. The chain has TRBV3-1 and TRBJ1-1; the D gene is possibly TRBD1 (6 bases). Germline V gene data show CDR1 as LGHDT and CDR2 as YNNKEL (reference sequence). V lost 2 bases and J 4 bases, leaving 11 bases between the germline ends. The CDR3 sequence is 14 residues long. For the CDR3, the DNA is TGTGCCAGCAGCCAAAGGGGGGATGGCACTGAAGCTTTCTTT. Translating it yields CASSQRGDGTEAFF.

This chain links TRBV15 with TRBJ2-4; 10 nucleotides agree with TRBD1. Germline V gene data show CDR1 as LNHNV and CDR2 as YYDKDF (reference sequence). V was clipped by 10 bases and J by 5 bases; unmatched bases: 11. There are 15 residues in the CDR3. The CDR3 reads CANGKDRGRENIQYF. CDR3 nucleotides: TGTGCCAATGGGAAAGACAGGGGGCGCGAAAACATTCAGTACTTC.

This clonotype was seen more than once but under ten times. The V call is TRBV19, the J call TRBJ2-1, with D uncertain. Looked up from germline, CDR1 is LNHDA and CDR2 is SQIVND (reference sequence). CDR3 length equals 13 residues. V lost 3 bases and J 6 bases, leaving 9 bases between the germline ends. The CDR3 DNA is TGTGCCAGTAGTATCTTTGGCGTCAATGAGCAGTTCTTC. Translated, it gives CASSIFGVNEQFF. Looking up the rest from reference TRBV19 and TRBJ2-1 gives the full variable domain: DGGITQSPKYLFRKEGQNVTLSCEQNLNHDAMYWYRQDPGQGLRLIYYSQIVNDFQKGDIAEGYSVSREKKESFPLTVTSAQKNPTAFYLCASSIFGVNEQFFGPGTRLTVL.

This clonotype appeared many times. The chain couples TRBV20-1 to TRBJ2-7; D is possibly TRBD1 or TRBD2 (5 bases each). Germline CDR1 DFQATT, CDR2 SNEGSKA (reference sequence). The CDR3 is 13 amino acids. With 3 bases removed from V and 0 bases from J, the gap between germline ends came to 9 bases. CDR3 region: CSASKGSSYEQYF. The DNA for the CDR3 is TGCAGTGCTAGTAAGGGGAGCTCCTACGAGCAGTACTTC.